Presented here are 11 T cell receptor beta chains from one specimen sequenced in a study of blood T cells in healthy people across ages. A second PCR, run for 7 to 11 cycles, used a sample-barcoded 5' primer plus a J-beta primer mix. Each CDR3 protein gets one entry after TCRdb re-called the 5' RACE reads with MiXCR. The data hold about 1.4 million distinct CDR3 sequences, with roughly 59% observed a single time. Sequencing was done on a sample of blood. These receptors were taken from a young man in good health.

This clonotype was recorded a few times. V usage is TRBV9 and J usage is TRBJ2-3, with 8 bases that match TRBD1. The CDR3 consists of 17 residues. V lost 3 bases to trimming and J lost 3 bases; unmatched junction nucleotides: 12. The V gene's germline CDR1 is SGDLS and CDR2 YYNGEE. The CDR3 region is CASSALQPGQETDTQYF. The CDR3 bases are TGTGCCAGCAGCGCTCTCCAACCGGGACAGGAGACAGATACGCAGTATTTT. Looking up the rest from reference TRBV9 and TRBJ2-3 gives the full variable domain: DSGVTQTPKHLITATGQRVTLRCSPRSGDLSVYWYQQSLDQGLQFLIQYYNGEERAKGNILERFSAQQFPDLHSELNLSSLELGDSALYFCASSALQPGQETDTQYFGPGTRLTVL.

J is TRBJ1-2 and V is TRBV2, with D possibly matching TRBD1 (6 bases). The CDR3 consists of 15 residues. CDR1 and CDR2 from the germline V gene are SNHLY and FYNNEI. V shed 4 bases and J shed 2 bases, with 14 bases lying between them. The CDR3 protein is CASSVVGGSNYGYTF. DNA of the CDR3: TGTGCCAGCAGTGTCGTTGGGGGCTCCAACTATGGCTACACCTTC.

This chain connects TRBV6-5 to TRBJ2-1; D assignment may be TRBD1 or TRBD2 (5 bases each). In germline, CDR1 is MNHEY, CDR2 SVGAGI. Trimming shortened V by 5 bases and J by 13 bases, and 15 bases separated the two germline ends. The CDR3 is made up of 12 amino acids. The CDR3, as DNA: TGTGCCAGCAGTCAGGGAGAGGAGACCCAGTTCTTC. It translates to CASSQGEETQFF.

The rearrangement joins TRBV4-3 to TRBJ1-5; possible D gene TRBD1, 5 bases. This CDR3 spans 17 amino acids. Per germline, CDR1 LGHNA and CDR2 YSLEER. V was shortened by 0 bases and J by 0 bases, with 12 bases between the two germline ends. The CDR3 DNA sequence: TGCGCCAGCAGCCAAGATCGTGGGGGACTTAGCAATCAGCCCCAGCATTTT. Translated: CASSQDRGGLSNQPQHF.

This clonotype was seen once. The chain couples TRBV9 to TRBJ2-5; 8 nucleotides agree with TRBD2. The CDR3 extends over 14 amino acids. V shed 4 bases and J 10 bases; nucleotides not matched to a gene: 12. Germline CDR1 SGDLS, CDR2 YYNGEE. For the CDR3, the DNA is TGTGCCAGCAGCTCAGGACCAGGTCGGGAGGGCCAGTACTTC. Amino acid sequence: CASSSGPGREGQYF.

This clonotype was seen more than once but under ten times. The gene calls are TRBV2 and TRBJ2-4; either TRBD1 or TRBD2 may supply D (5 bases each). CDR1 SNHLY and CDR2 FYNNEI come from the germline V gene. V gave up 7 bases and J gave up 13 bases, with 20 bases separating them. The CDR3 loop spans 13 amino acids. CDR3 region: CASKKTPRGEQYF. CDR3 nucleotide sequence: TGTGCCAGCAAAAAAACCCCGAGGGGAGAGCAGTACTTC.

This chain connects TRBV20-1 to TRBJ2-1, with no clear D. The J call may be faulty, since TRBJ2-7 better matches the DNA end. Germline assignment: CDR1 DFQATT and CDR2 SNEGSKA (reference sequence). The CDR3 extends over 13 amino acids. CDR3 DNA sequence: TGCAGTGCTAGAGGCCTCAGCCGCTACGAGCAGTACTTC. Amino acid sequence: CSARGLSRYEQYF.

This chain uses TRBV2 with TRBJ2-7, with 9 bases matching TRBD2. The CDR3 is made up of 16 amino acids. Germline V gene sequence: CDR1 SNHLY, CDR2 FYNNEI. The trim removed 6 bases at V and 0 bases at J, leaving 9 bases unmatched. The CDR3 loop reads CASSGSRTSASYEQYF. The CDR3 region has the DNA TGTGCCAGCAGCGGTTCCCGGACTAGCGCCTCCTACGAGCAGTACTTC.

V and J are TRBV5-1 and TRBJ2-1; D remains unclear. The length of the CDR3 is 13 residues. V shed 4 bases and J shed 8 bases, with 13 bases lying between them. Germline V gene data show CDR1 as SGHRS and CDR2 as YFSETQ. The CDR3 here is CASSPGASDEQFF. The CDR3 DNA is TGCGCCAGCAGCCCCGGAGCGTCGGATGAGCAGTTCTTC.

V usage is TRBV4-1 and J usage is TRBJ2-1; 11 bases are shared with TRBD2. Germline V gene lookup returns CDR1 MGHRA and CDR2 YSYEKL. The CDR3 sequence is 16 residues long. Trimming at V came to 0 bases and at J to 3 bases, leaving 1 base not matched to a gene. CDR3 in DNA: TGCGCCAGCAGCCAAGAGGGGACTAGCGGCTACAATGAGCAGTTCTTC. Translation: CASSQEGTSGYNEQFF.

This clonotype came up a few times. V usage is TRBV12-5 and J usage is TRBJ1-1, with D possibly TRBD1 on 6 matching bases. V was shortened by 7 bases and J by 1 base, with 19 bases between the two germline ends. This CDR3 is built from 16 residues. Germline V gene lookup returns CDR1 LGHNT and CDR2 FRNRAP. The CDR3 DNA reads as TGTGCTAGTGCGGACATACAGGGATCCCCGAACACTGAAGCTTTCTTT. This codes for CASADIQGSPNTEAFF. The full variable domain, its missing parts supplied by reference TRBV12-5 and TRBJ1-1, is DARVTQTPRHKVTEMGQEVTMRCQPILGHNTVFWYRQTMMQGLELLAYFRNRAPLDDSGMPKDRFSAEMPDATLATLKIQPSEPRDSAVYFCASADIQGSPNTEAFFGQGTRLTVV.